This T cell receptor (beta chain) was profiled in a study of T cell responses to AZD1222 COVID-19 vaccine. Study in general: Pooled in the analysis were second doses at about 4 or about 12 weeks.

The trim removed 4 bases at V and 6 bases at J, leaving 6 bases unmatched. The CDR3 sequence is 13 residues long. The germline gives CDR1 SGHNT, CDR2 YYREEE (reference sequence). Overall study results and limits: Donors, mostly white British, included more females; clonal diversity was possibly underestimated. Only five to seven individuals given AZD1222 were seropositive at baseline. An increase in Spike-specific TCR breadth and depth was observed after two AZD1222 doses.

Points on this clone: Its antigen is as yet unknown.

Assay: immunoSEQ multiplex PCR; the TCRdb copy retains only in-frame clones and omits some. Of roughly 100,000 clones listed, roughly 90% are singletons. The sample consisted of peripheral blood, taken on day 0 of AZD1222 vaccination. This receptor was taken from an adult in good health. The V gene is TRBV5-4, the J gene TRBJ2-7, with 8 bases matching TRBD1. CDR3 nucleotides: TGTGCCAGCAGCCCGCCGACAGGGGTCGAGCAGTACTTC. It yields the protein CASSPPTGVEQYF.